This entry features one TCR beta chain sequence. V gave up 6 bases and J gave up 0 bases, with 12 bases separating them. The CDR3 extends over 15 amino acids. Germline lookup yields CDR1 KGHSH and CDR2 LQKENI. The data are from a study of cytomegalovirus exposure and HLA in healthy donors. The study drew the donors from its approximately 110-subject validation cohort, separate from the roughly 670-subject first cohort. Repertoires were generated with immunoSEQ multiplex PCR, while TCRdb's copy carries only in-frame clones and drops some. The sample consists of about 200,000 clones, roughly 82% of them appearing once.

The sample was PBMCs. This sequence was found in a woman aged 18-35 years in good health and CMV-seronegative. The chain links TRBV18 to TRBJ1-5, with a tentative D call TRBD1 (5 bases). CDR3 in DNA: TGTGCCAGCTCCCTCACAGGCGATAGCAATCAGCCCCAGCATTTT. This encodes CASSLTGDSNQPQHF. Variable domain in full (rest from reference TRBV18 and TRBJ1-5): NAGVMQNPRHLVRRRGQEARLRCSPMKGHSHVYWYRQLPEEGLKFMVYLQKENIIDESGMPKERFSAEFPKEGPSILRIQQVVRGDSAAYFCASSLTGDSNQPQHFGDGTRLSIL.